Given below is one TCR beta chain in context. This clone's antigen is unknown. The sample holds no much larger clone one base away, and base qualities are not on file. The immunoSEQ Assay, a bias-controlled multiplex PCR, was used to amplify TCRbeta CDR3 regions from genomic DNA. The authors' analysis ran thus. The number of nucleated cells in each sample was estimated by amplification of reference gene primers within the assay. To quantify the absolute abundance of each unique TCRbeta CDR3 rearrangement, sequence reads were collapsed and filtered. For each sample, productive Simpson clonality was calculated as the square root of Simpson's diversity index over productive rearrangements. TCRdb took over this immuneACCESS table, retaining in-frame rearrangements with V and J assigned. Such tables are incomplete; in checked studies, under half of the missing clones stem from an unresolved V gene, and the remainder is unexplained. From that table come the V and J calls and clone size; the DNA was used to work out D and trimming. This sample holds 65,000 to 75,000 clones; about four fifths were observed only once. The ten largest make up roughly 4.5% of the sample.

These data are taken from a study of blood T cell repertoires in COVID-19 (dated by TCRdb to the early 2020s). Study-level background: Samples covering the acute and convalescent phases of COVID-19 were provided by collaborators in the United States, Italy and Spain. The material from the prospective study consisted of cDNA or gDNA derived from T cells, B-cell-depleted T cells, or PBMCs. The dataset comprised deeply sampled blood TCRbeta repertoires from subjects exposed to, actively infected with, or recovered from COVID-19. The repertoires were released in a freely available public database intended as a resource for research on the immune response to SARS-CoV-2. Samples came from the ongoing ImmuneRACE study (first 160 participants) plus 1,254 subjects from 6 global collaborators. The sample metadata nearly always contained a de-identified subject ID, COVID-19 status, age in years and sex. Where available, HLA class I and class II types were obtained from metadata supplied by the sample provider rather than from assay-based typing. Overall study results and their limits: Clinical and demographic metadata were provided uncurated, with the amount varying by source and participant.

Collaborating institutions collected whole blood in K2EDTA tubes following their own protocols. For TCRbeta analysis, collaborators shipped samples in one of three forms: frozen whole blood, isolated PBMCs, or DNA extracted from either of those sample types. From the cysteine through the phenylalanine, the CDR3 covers 14 amino acids. This entry keeps only the CDR3 DNA: 42 bases, framed from base 1. V and J are truncated by 0 bases and 4 bases respectively, leaving an intervening sequence of 5 bases. The germline V gene (reference sequence) gives CDR1 as SGHNT and CDR2 as YYREEE. In this chain, TRBV5-4 is recombined with TRBJ2-6; a tentative D match to TRBD1 spans 5 bases. The material sequenced was peripheral blood. This TCR came from a woman aged 60-75 years with acute or convalescent COVID-19. The nucleotides are TGTGCCAGCAGCTTGGAGGGGGGGGCCAACGTCCTGACTTTC. The resulting protein is CASSLEGGANVLTF.